Reported below is one TCR beta chain. No antigen is known for it. Trimming took 3 bases from V and 1 from J, leaving 15 bases between them. This CDR3 is built from 16 residues. Looked up from germline, CDR1 is SGHTA and CDR2 is FQGNSA. The sample is drawn from a study of T cell responses to AZD1222 COVID-19 vaccine. The study, taken as a whole, reports: It was only after the peak T cell response that any repertoires were sampled.

TCRdb's table, derived via immunoSEQ multiplex PCR, lists solely in-frame clones and lacks some. The sample holds approximately 170,000 clones, more than 90% seen once. This TCR came from an adult in good health. The sample here was peripheral blood, taken on day 0 of AZD1222 vaccination. This chain joins TRBV7-2 and TRBJ2-5; D might be TRBD1 (5 bases). CDR3 sequence reads: CASSLYWAGIQETQYF. CDR3 in DNA: TGTGCCAGCAGCTTGTACTGGGCAGGGATCCAAGAGACCCAGTACTTC.